This entry features one TCR beta chain sequence. The source of the sample is a study of blood T cell repertoires in COVID-19. Produced via immunoSEQ multiplex PCR; TCRdb's table is partial and in-frame only. Seen here are roughly 92,000 clones, more than 70% observed once, and the top ten hold around 7%. The CDR3 has 14 amino acids. V was cut by 7 bases and J by 0 bases, with 12 bases left in between. Germline V CDR1 and CDR2: LGHNT, FRNRAP. Material: peripheral blood. The TCR originated in a human donor with acute or convalescent COVID-19. The donor label of this sample is uncertain. The chain links TRBV12-5 to TRBJ1-1; no firm D call. CDR3 DNA sequence: TGTGCTAGTGCCCCAGGAGGATTGAACACTGAAGCTTTCTTT. Residues: CASAPGGLNTEAFF. Variable domain in full (rest from reference TRBV12-5 and TRBJ1-1): DARVTQTPRHKVTEMGQEVTMRCQPILGHNTVFWYRQTMMQGLELLAYFRNRAPLDDSGMPKDRFSAEMPDATLATLKIQPSEPRDSAVYFCASAPGGLNTEAFFGQGTRLTVV.